The rows below give T cell receptor beta chains drawn from one sample of a study of OX40 agonist ivuxolimab in advanced cancers. Data came from immunoSEQ multiplex PCR; TCRdb stores just in-frame clones and leaves some out. The sample carries 94,000 or so clones, more than 80% recorded once. The sequencing used CD4+ or CD8+ T cells sorted from blood, collected in a trial of the OX40 agonist ivuxolimab. These receptors originate from an adult with an advanced solid tumor such as melanoma, head and neck, liver or kidney cancer. CDR3s include the opening cysteine and the closing phenylalanine or tryptophan. The D gene is left open where the match is weak. Rows give clone size only sometimes, using once, few, many, or a class for an expanded clone.

size	V	J	D	length	DNA	CDR3
-	TRBV7-3	TRBJ2-2	-	14	TGTGCCAGCAGCTTAGGAGGGGTGACCGGGGAGCTGTTTTTT	CASSLGGVTGELFF
few	TRBV11-2	TRBJ1-5	-	14	TGTGCCAGCAGCCTCGGGGACGGGAATCAGCCCCAGCATTTT	CASSLGDGNQPQHF
-	TRBV7-9	TRBJ1-2	TRBD1	14	TGTGCCAGCAGCCTCGGACAGGGGGCGGGAGGCTACACCTTC	CASSLGQGAGGYTF
-	TRBV4-3	TRBJ2-7	-	11	TGCGCCAGCAGCCAAGGAAGCGAGCAGTACTTC	CASSQGSEQYF
few	TRBV7-6	TRBJ2-1	-	12	TGTGCCAGCAGCTTAACGGGGTGGGAGCAGTTCTTC	CASSLTGWEQFF
-	TRBV6-5	TRBJ1-1	-	13	TGTGCCAGCAGTCCTGACGGCGGCACTGAAGCTTTCTTT	CASSPDGGTEAFF
-	TRBV5-1	TRBJ2-2	TRBD1	15	TGCGCCAGCAGCACCGCAGGGGGCCGGACCGGGGAGCTGTTTTTT	CASSTAGGRTGELFF
-	TRBV10-1	TRBJ1-1	TRBD1	15	TGCGCCAGCAATCCCGGGACAGTCATGAACACTGAAGCTTTCTTT	CASNPGTVMNTEAFF
-	TRBV14	TRBJ1-1	-	15	TGTGCCAGCAGCCATCTGAAGTCTCGGGACACTGAAGCTTTCTTT	CASSHLKSRDTEAFF
-	TRBV4-2	TRBJ1-1	TRBD1	17	TGTGCCAGCAGCCAAGATTCCTACGGGACAGGGGATCCTGAAGCTTTCTTT	CASSQDSYGTGDPEAFF
-	TRBV6-7	TRBJ2-2	-	14	TGTGCCAGCACGTGGGGGAGACTCACCGGGGAGCTGTTTTTT	CASTWGRLTGELFF
-	TRBV27	TRBJ1-1	-	13	TGTGCCAGCAGTTGGGGGGGGGACACTGAAGCTTTCTTT	CASSWGGDTEAFF
-	TRBV5-1	TRBJ1-1	-	16	TGCGCCAGCAGCACAGGACAGCCTCTCGGGAACACTGAAGCTTTCTTT	CASSTGQPLGNTEAFF
few	TRBV29-1	TRBJ2-6	TRBD1	20	TGCAGCGTTGAAGAGGGTATTACAGGGGGGTTCTTTTCTGGGGCCAACGTCCTGACTTTC	CSVEEGITGGFFSGANVLTF
few	TRBV4-3	TRBJ1-6	TRBD1	15	TGCGCCAGCAGCCGCGTGACAGGGAGAGGTTCACCCCTCCACTTT	CASSRVTGRGSPLHF
-	TRBV4-2	TRBJ1-1	-	14	TGTGCCAGCAGCCCCCCCAGTAGGGACACTGAAGCTTTCTTT	CASSPPSRDTEAFF
-	TRBV11-3	TRBJ2-3	-	12	TGTGCCAGCAGCTCCTATCCAGATACGCAGTATTTT	CASSSYPDTQYF
-	TRBV29-1	TRBJ1-1	-	12	TGCAGCGTTGTACCTGGGAGCACTGAAGCTTTCTTT	CSVVPGSTEAFF
-	TRBV19	TRBJ1-1	-	14	TGTGCCAGTAGTATGGTGAGCGGGGGTCCTGAAGCTTTCTTT	CASSMVSGGPEAFF
-	TRBV7-9	TRBJ2-1	-	14	TGTGCCAGCAGCTTAAGCCTAGCGTCCAATGAGCAGTTCTTC	CASSLSLASNEQFF
-	TRBV14	TRBJ2-2	TRBD1	16	TGTGCCAGCAGCCTACGACAGGGGAGATACACCGGGGAGCTGTTTTTT	CASSLRQGRYTGELFF
-	TRBV5-6	TRBJ2-7	-	13	TGTGCCAGCAGCTTGTCGGGGCAAATCGAGCAGTACTTC	CASSLSGQIEQYF
-	TRBV14	TRBJ2-7	-	13	TGTGCCAGCAGCCGGGGGGCCTTCTACGAGCAGTACTTC	CASSRGAFYEQYF
-	TRBV2	TRBJ1-1	-	12	TGTGCCAGCAGCGGGAGTGAGGCCGAAGCTTTCTTT	CASSGSEAEAFF
-	TRBV2	TRBJ1-5	TRBD1	13	TGTGCCAGCAAGGCGACAGGGGATCAGCCCCAGCATTTT	CASKATGDQPQHF
-	TRBV10-1	TRBJ2-1	-	12	TGCGCCAGCAGTGAGTCGTGGCGGGAGCAGTTCTTC	CASSESWREQFF
-	TRBV7-2	TRBJ1-5	-	13	TGTGCCAGCAGCCAAGACGGAGGTCAGCCCCAGCATTTT	CASSQDGGQPQHF
-	TRBV10-3	TRBJ1-4	-	15	TGTGCCACCTCCAGCGATAAATTAACTAATGAAAAACTGTTTTTT	CATSSDKLTNEKLFF
-	TRBV29-1	TRBJ1-2	TRBD1	13	TGCAGCGTTGTAAGGGACAGGCAATATGGCTACACCTTC	CSVVRDRQYGYTF
-	TRBV12-5	TRBJ1-3	TRBD1	15	TGTGCTAGTGGTTTGTTAACAGGGGGTGGAAACACCATATATTTT	CASGLLTGGGNTIYF
few	TRBV5-5	TRBJ1-4	-	14	TGTGCCAGCAGTTTAAACCAGGGAGGGGAAAAACTGTTTTTT	CASSLNQGGEKLFF
-	TRBV29-1	TRBJ1-1	-	13	TGCAGCGTTGTGGGACAACAGAACACTGAAGCTTTCTTT	CSVVGQQNTEAFF
-	TRBV11-2	TRBJ1-5	-	13	TGTGCCAGCAGCCTCTCCCGGGGTCAGCCCCAGCATTTT	CASSLSRGQPQHF
-	TRBV7-2	TRBJ1-5	TRBD1	15	TGTGCCAGCAGCCTCCGGACAGGGAAAAATCAGCCCCAGCATTTT	CASSLRTGKNQPQHF
-	TRBV5-6	TRBJ2-7	TRBD1	15	TGTGCCAGCAGCTTGCTGGACAGGGACTCCTACGAGCAGTACTTC	CASSLLDRDSYEQYF
-	TRBV5-6	TRBJ2-1	TRBD2	17	TGTGCCAGCAGTTTCGACGGGACTAGATCCCCCTACAATGAGCAGTTCTTC	CASSFDGTRSPYNEQFF